This T cell receptor beta chain was profiled in a study of blood T cell repertoires in COVID-19. As handled by the study authors: The assay estimated nucleated cells by amplifying reference gene primers. Repertoires were generated with immunoSEQ multiplex PCR, while TCRdb's copy carries only in-frame clones and drops some. D and trimming were read from the DNA, whereas the V and J calls and clone size are those reported in that table. Altogether tens of thousands of clones are present, roughly four fifths being singletons, with the ten largest covering under 8.5%. Trimming removed 5 bases from V and 1 base from J, with 19 bases in between. The CDR3 loop spans 16 amino acids. CDR1 SGHDT and CDR2 YYEEEE come from the germline V gene.

The chain has TRBV5-6 and TRBJ2-7; tentative D call: TRBD1 (6 bases). Sequencing used peripheral blood. This TCR came from a woman older than 75 with acute or convalescent COVID-19. The CDR3 nucleotides read TGTGCCAGCAGGGTTGGGGTTCTGGGGGCTTCCTACGAGCAGTACTTC. Translation gives CASRVGVLGASYEQYF.